This T cell receptor (beta chain) comes out of a study of blood T cell repertoires in COVID-19. For the study at large: Samples came from the United States, Italy and Spain, spanning acute and convalescent COVID-19.

Profiled with immunoSEQ multiplex PCR; TCRdb holds only in-frame clones, not every one. The sample shows some 150,000 clones, approximately 80% of them seen only once. The CDR3 sequence is 15 residues long. V was clipped by 6 bases and J by 4 bases; unmatched bases: 5. CDR1 MNHEY and CDR2 SMNVEV come from the germline V gene (reference sequence). The sequenced sample consisted of peripheral blood. The origin of this receptor is an older man with acute or convalescent COVID-19. This chain connects TRBV27 to TRBJ2-1; 11 bases agree with TRBD2. The chain's CDR3 is CASSPGTSGYNEQFF. The CDR3 bases are TGTGCCAGCAGCCCTGGGACTAGCGGATACAATGAGCAGTTCTTC.